This T cell receptor beta chain was profiled in a study of CD8 T cells in Susac syndrome. TCR beta sequencing was performed on blood CD8+ and CD4+ T cells. The patients serving as multiple sclerosis controls were treatment-naive. They had stable or active relapsing-remitting disease and fulfilled revised McDonald criteria. FACS was used to enrich TEMRA cells, whereas the CD8+ and CD4+ T cells were obtained by negative isolation. Reverse transcription of roughly 0.5 to 1 ug RNA used random hexamers. TCRdb processed the immunoSEQ multiplex PCR reads anew with MiXCR; each CDR3 protein has one entry. The table has under 150,000 distinct CDR3 sequences, 80% seen once; the top ten hold roughly 0.5%. CDR1 is MNHEY and CDR2 is SMNVEV in the germline V gene (reference sequence). This CDR3 is built from 13 residues. Trimming took off 6 bases at V and 3 bases at J, with 10 bases between the two ends.

This chain joins TRBV27 and TRBJ2-3; D possibly corresponds to TRBD1 (6 bases). Sequencing was carried out using CD8+ T cells from PBMCs. This clonotype was sampled from a human donor with multiple sclerosis. The CDR3 region is CASRYQGTDTQYF. The CDR3 DNA reads TGTGCCAGCAGATACCAGGGGACAGATACGCAGTATTTT.